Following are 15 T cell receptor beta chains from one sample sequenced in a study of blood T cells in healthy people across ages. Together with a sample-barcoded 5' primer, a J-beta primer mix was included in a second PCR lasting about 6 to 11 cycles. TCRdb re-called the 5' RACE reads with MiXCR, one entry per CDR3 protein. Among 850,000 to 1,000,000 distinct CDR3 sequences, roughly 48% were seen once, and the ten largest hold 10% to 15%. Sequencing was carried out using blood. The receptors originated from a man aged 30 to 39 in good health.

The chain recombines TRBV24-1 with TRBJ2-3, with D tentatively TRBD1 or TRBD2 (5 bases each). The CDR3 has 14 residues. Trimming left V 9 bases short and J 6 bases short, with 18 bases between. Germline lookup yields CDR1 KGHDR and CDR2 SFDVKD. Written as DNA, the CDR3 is TGTGCCACCTCCGGGACCACCGGTCTCGATACGCAGTATTTT. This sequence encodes CATSGTTGLDTQYF.

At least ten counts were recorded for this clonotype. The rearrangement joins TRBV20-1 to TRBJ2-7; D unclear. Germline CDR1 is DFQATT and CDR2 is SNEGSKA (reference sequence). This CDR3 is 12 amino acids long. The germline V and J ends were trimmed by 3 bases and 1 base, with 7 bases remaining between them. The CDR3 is CSASVSSYEQYF. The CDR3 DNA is TGCAGTGCTAGTGTCAGTTCCTACGAGCAGTACTTC.

CDR3 in amino acids: CASSYSTTSGAYEQYF. DNA for the CDR3: TGTGCCAGCAGTTACTCGACTACGAGCGGGGCCTACGAGCAGTACTTC. The chain links TRBV6-2 or TRBV6-3 to TRBJ2-7; TRBD2 agrees at 7 bases. V was clipped by 0 bases and J by 2 bases; unmatched bases: 7. CDR1 is MNHEY and CDR2 is SVGEGT in the germline V gene. The CDR3 has 16 residues.

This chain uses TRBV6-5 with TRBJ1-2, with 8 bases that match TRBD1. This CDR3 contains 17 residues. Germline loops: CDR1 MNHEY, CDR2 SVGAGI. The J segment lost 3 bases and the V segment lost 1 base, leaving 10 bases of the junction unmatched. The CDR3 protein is CASSYLSAGGVDYGYTF. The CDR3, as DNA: TGTGCCAGCAGTTACTTATCCGCAGGGGGCGTTGACTATGGCTACACCTTC.

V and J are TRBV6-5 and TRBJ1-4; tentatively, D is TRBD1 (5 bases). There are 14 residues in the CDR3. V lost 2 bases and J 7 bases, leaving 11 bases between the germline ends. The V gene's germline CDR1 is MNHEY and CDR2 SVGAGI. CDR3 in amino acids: CASSYGGASEKLFF. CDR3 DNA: TGTGCCAGCAGTTACGGAGGGGCCAGTGAAAAACTGTTTTTT.

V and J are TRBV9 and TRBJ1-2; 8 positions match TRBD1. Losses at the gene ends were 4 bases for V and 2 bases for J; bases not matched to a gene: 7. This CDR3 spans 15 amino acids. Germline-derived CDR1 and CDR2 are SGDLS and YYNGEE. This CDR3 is CASSLMTGVNYGYTF. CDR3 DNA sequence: TGTGCCAGCAGCTTGATGACAGGGGTAAACTATGGCTACACCTTC.

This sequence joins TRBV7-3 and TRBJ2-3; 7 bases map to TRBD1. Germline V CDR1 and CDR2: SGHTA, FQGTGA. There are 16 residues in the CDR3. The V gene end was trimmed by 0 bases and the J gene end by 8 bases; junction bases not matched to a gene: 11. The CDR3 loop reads CASSLTVGGTAATQYF. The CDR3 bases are TGTGCCAGCAGCTTAACTGTAGGGGGCACGGCAGCTACGCAGTATTTT.

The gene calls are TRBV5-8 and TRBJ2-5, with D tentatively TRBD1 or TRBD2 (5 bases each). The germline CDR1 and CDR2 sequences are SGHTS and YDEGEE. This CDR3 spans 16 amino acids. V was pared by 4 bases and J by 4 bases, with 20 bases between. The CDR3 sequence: CASSIPRDPRGETQYF. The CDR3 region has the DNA TGTGCCAGCAGCATCCCACGGGACCCACGGGGAGAGACCCAGTACTTC.

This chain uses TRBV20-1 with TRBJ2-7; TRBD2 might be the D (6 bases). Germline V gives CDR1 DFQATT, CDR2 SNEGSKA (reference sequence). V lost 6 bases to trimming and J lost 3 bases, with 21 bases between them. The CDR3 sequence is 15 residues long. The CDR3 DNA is TGCAGTGCGCCTATAGGAGGGCGGACGAACTACGAGCAGTACTTC. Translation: CSAPIGGRTNYEQYF.

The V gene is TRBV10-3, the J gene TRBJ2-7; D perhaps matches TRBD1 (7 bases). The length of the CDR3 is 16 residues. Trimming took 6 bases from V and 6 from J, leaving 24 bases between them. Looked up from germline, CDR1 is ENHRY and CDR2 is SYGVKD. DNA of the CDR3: TGTGCCATCAGCCAGATATCCGGACAGGCGGGGAGCGAGCAGTACTTC. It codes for CAISQISGQAGSEQYF.

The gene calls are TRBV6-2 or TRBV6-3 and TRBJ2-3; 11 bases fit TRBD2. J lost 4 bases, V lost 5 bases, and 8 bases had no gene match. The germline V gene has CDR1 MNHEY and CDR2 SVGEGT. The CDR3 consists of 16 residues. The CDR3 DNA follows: TGTGCCAGCAGTGACCTTAGCGGGGGGGCCGCAGATACGCAGTATTTT. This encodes CASSDLSGGAADTQYF.

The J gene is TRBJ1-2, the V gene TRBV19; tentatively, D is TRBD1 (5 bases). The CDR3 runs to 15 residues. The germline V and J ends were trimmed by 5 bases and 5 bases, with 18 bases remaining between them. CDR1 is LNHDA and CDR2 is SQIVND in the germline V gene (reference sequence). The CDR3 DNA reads TGTGCCAGTAGTCCCGGAGAGGGGATAGGGTATGGCTACACCTTC. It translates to CASSPGEGIGYGYTF.

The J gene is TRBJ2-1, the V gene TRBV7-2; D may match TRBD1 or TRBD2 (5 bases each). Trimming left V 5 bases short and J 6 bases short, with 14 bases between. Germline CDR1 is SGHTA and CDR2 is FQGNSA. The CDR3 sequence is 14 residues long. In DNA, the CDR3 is TGTGCCAGCAGCCAAGCCGGGGCTTCCAATGAGCAGTTCTTC. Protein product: CASSQAGASNEQFF.

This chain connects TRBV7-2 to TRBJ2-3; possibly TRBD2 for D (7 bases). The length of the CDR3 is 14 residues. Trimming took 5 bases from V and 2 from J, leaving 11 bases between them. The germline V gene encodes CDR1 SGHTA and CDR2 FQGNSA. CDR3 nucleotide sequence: TGTGCCAGCAGCAGGGGGGGGATCACAGATACGCAGTATTTT. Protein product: CASSRGGITDTQYF. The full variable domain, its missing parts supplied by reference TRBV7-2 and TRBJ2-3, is GAGVSQSPSNKVTEKGKDVELRCDPISGHTALYWYRQSLGQGLEFLIYFQGNSAPDKSGLPSDRFSAERTGGSVSTLTIQRTQQEDSAVYLCASSRGGITDTQYFGPGTRLTVL.

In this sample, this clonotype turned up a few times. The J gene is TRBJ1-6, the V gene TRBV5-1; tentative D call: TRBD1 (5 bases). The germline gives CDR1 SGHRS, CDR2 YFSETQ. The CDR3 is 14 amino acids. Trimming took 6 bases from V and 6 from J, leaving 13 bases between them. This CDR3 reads CASKETVSNSPLHF. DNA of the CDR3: TGCGCCAGCAAAGAGACAGTGTCTAATTCACCCCTCCACTTT.